This is a list of T cell receptor beta chains from one sample in a study of T cell responses to AZD1222 COVID-19 vaccine. Some clones are missing from TCRdb's copy, which holds only in-frame ones; the method was immunoSEQ multiplex PCR. The table records 130,000 to 150,000 clones, around 88% of them present only once. The sample here was peripheral blood, taken on day 0 of AZD1222 vaccination. Receptor source: an adult in good health. Each CDR3 is given with its conserved first and last residue. Fields, in order: J gene, clone size, V gene, D gene, CDR3 DNA, CDR3 protein. A D gene is named only where the DNA matches it firmly. Expanded clones get a size class; other rows say once, few or many, or leave the size out.

j_call: TRBJ1-3; clone_size: .; v_call: TRBV7-3; d_call: TRBD1; cdr3_nt: TGTGCCAGCAGTTACCAGGGGGCTAGCTCTGGAAACACCATATATTTT; cdr3_aa: CASSYQGASSGNTIYF
j_call: TRBJ1-1; clone_size: .; v_call: TRBV6-5; d_call: TRBD1; cdr3_nt: TGTGCCAGCAGTTACCAGGGGGTCACTGAAGCTTTCTTT; cdr3_aa: CASSYQGVTEAFF
j_call: TRBJ2-7; clone_size: once; v_call: TRBV5-1; d_call: .; cdr3_nt: TGCGCCAGCAGTCCCAACCCTGGGTTCCCCTACGAGCAGTACTTC; cdr3_aa: CASSPNPGFPYEQYF
j_call: TRBJ2-7; clone_size: .; v_call: TRBV5-5; d_call: .; cdr3_nt: TGTGCCAGCAGCTTGGGAGGGCAGGGTCTTTACGAGCAGTACTTC; cdr3_aa: CASSLGGQGLYEQYF
j_call: TRBJ2-5; clone_size: .; v_call: TRBV9; d_call: .; cdr3_nt: TGTGCCAGCAGCGCAGGGCCTCGGTCAGGTTCTGGGGGAGAGACCCAGTACTTC; cdr3_aa: CASSAGPRSGSGGETQYF
j_call: TRBJ2-7; clone_size: .; v_call: TRBV18; d_call: .; cdr3_nt: TGTGCCAGCTCACCTTCTCTGTCGGGGCAATCCTACGAGCAGTACTTC; cdr3_aa: CASSPSLSGQSYEQYF
j_call: TRBJ2-5; clone_size: .; v_call: TRBV7-7; d_call: .; cdr3_nt: TGTGCTAGCAGCTTGGAAAAAGAGACCCAGTACTTC; cdr3_aa: CASSLEKETQYF
j_call: TRBJ1-3; clone_size: few; v_call: TRBV7-6; d_call: .; cdr3_nt: TGTGCCAGCAGCTTCGGGACGAACTCTGGAAACACCATATATTTT; cdr3_aa: CASSFGTNSGNTIYF
j_call: TRBJ1-1; clone_size: .; v_call: TRBV7-2; d_call: .; cdr3_nt: TGTGCCAGCAGCTTAGAATACCGGGGCACTGAAGCTTTCTTT; cdr3_aa: CASSLEYRGTEAFF
j_call: TRBJ1-5; clone_size: .; v_call: TRBV19; d_call: TRBD1; cdr3_nt: TGTGCCAGTAGTCTAATCCCGACAGGGTCGAATCAGCCCCAGCATTTT; cdr3_aa: CASSLIPTGSNQPQHF
j_call: TRBJ2-2; clone_size: .; v_call: TRBV7-2; d_call: .; cdr3_nt: TGTGCCAGCAGCTTAGTTCGGGGAACCGGGGAGCTGTTTTTT; cdr3_aa: CASSLVRGTGELFF
j_call: TRBJ2-1; clone_size: .; v_call: TRBV5-1; d_call: .; cdr3_nt: TGCGCCAGCAGCTGGGGGGCCAGTAACAATGAGCAGTTCTTC; cdr3_aa: CASSWGASNNEQFF
j_call: TRBJ2-4; clone_size: .; v_call: TRBV28; d_call: TRBD2; cdr3_nt: TGTGCCAGCAGTTTGGGGGGGGTTACCAAAAACATTCAGTACTTC; cdr3_aa: CASSLGGVTKNIQYF
j_call: TRBJ2-5; clone_size: .; v_call: TRBV23-1; d_call: TRBD1; cdr3_nt: TGCGCCAGCAGTCAATTAGGGGACAGGGAAGAAGAGACCCAGTACTTC; cdr3_aa: CASSQLGDREEETQYF
j_call: TRBJ2-1; clone_size: .; v_call: TRBV6-2/TRBV6-3; d_call: .; cdr3_nt: TGTGCCAGCACCCCATGGGGGAGCTCCTACAATGAGCAGTTCTTC; cdr3_aa: CASTPWGSSYNEQFF
j_call: TRBJ2-4; clone_size: few; v_call: TRBV11-1; d_call: .; cdr3_nt: TGTGCCAGCAGCGAACAGGGATCCAAAAACATTCAGTACTTC; cdr3_aa: CASSEQGSKNIQYF
j_call: TRBJ1-2; clone_size: .; v_call: TRBV30; d_call: .; cdr3_nt: TGTGCCTGGAGTGTACCCCCCCCGGATAACTATGGCTACACCTTC; cdr3_aa: CAWSVPPPDNYGYTF
j_call: TRBJ2-7; clone_size: .; v_call: TRBV5-1; d_call: TRBD1; cdr3_nt: TGCGCCAGCAGCTTGACAGGGGTGAGCTCCTACGAGCAGTACTTC; cdr3_aa: CASSLTGVSSYEQYF
j_call: TRBJ1-1; clone_size: .; v_call: TRBV7-8; d_call: .; cdr3_nt: TGTGCCAGCAGCTTAGCGCTCACGGGGGCGAATGAAGCTTTCTTT; cdr3_aa: CASSLALTGANEAFF
j_call: TRBJ2-2; clone_size: once; v_call: TRBV29-1; d_call: .; cdr3_nt: TGCAGCGTTGCATACAGGAACACCGGGGAGCTGTTTTTT; cdr3_aa: CSVAYRNTGELFF
j_call: TRBJ1-2; clone_size: .; v_call: TRBV6-5; d_call: TRBD1; cdr3_nt: TGTGCCAGCAGTCCTCTTGGACAGGGGGCAAGTGGCTACACCTTC; cdr3_aa: CASSPLGQGASGYTF
j_call: TRBJ2-1; clone_size: .; v_call: TRBV27; d_call: .; cdr3_nt: TGTGCCAGCAGTTTTAGGCGGACTAACAATGAGCAGTTCTTC; cdr3_aa: CASSFRRTNNEQFF
j_call: TRBJ2-5; clone_size: .; v_call: TRBV11-2; d_call: .; cdr3_nt: TGTGCCAGCAGCTTAGATACAGGGAGAGAGACCCAGTACTTC; cdr3_aa: CASSLDTGRETQYF
j_call: TRBJ2-5; clone_size: .; v_call: TRBV6-2/TRBV6-3; d_call: TRBD1; cdr3_nt: TGTGCCAGCAGTCCGGGGGACAGGGGGCAGGAGACCCAGTACTTC; cdr3_aa: CASSPGDRGQETQYF
j_call: TRBJ2-6; clone_size: .; v_call: TRBV6-5; d_call: .; cdr3_nt: TGTGCCTCAGGGCCTAGCTCTGGGGCCAACGTCCTGACTTTC; cdr3_aa: CASGPSSGANVLTF
j_call: TRBJ2-5; clone_size: .; v_call: TRBV5-4; d_call: TRBD2; cdr3_nt: TGTGCCAGCAGCTTGGCTGCTAGCGGGAGAGAGGAGACCCAGTACTTC; cdr3_aa: CASSLAASGREETQYF
j_call: TRBJ1-6; clone_size: .; v_call: TRBV6-1; d_call: .; cdr3_nt: TGTGCCAGCAGTGAAGCAGGGACGTGGTCACCCCTCCACTTT; cdr3_aa: CASSEAGTWSPLHF
j_call: TRBJ2-5; clone_size: few; v_call: TRBV25-1; d_call: TRBD1; cdr3_nt: TGTGCCAGCAGTGAGGGGACAGTCATCCAAGAGACCCAGTACTTC; cdr3_aa: CASSEGTVIQETQYF
j_call: TRBJ2-4; clone_size: .; v_call: TRBV5-6; d_call: TRBD1; cdr3_nt: TGTGCCAGCAGCTTGGGGACAGGGACATATCAGTACTTC; cdr3_aa: CASSLGTGTYQYF
j_call: TRBJ1-2; clone_size: .; v_call: TRBV6-5; d_call: TRBD1; cdr3_nt: TGTGCCAGCAGCCACAGGGGGCGAGACTATGGCTACACCTTC; cdr3_aa: CASSHRGRDYGYTF
j_call: TRBJ1-2; clone_size: .; v_call: TRBV5-6; d_call: .; cdr3_nt: TGTGCCAGCAGTACAGGGTATGGCTACACCTTC; cdr3_aa: CASSTGYGYTF
j_call: TRBJ2-5; clone_size: .; v_call: TRBV11-2; d_call: TRBD2; cdr3_nt: TGTGCCAGCAGCCCGGGGACTAGCGGGGGATTCCAAGAGACCCAGTACTTC; cdr3_aa: CASSPGTSGGFQETQYF
j_call: TRBJ1-2; clone_size: .; v_call: TRBV30; d_call: .; cdr3_nt: TGTGCCTGGAGTGTCCCACAGGGCGGGGGCTACACCTTC; cdr3_aa: CAWSVPQGGGYTF
j_call: TRBJ2-7; clone_size: many; v_call: TRBV6-5; d_call: TRBD2; cdr3_nt: TGTGCCAGCAGGATGGGACTAGCGGACTACGAGCAGTACTTC; cdr3_aa: CASRMGLADYEQYF
j_call: TRBJ1-1; clone_size: .; v_call: TRBV12-5; d_call: TRBD1; cdr3_nt: TGTGCTAGTGGTATCAGGACAGGGCGGGTGAACACTGAAGCTTTCTTT; cdr3_aa: CASGIRTGRVNTEAFF
j_call: TRBJ1-5; clone_size: .; v_call: TRBV30; d_call: .; cdr3_nt: TGTGCCTGGAGTAGTCAGTGGGGCAATCAGCCCCAGCATTTT; cdr3_aa: CAWSSQWGNQPQHF
j_call: TRBJ1-4; clone_size: .; v_call: TRBV7-2; d_call: .; cdr3_nt: TGTGCCAGCAGCTTAGCTGGGGGTACTAATGAAAAACTGTTTTTT; cdr3_aa: CASSLAGGTNEKLFF
j_call: TRBJ2-5; clone_size: .; v_call: TRBV28; d_call: TRBD2; cdr3_nt: TGTGCCAGCAGTTTAAGTGGGGCGGGAGAGGAGACCCAGTACTTC; cdr3_aa: CASSLSGAGEETQYF
j_call: TRBJ2-5; clone_size: .; v_call: TRBV2; d_call: .; cdr3_nt: TGTGCCAGCAGTGATGGATGGTACCAAGAGACCCAGTACTTC; cdr3_aa: CASSDGWYQETQYF
j_call: TRBJ2-5; clone_size: .; v_call: TRBV18; d_call: .; cdr3_nt: TGTGCCAGCTCGCGCTCTGGAGGGGTGGGAGAGACCCAGTACTTC; cdr3_aa: CASSRSGGVGETQYF
j_call: TRBJ1-2; clone_size: once; v_call: TRBV11-3; d_call: TRBD1; cdr3_nt: TGTGCCAGCAGCTTAGGTCGGACAGGGAGCTATGGCTACACCTTC; cdr3_aa: CASSLGRTGSYGYTF
j_call: TRBJ2-7; clone_size: .; v_call: TRBV5-1; d_call: .; cdr3_nt: TGCGCCAGCAGCCAAAGGGGACTCCTCTACGAGCAGTACTTC; cdr3_aa: CASSQRGLLYEQYF